These 28 T cell receptor beta chains were all obtained from the same sample, sequenced in a study of control samples from healthy donors and cancer patients. Some clones are missing from TCRdb's copy, which holds only in-frame ones; the method was immunoSEQ multiplex PCR. The data contain 55,000 to 65,000 clones, around 87% of them seen just once; the ten biggest clones take up more than 9.5%. Sequencing was performed on PBMCs. Receptors originate from a woman aged 55-75 years with lung cancer.

In its sample, this clone was seen a few times. The rearrangement joins TRBV4-2 to TRBJ2-7, with 7 bases lining up with TRBD2. This CDR3 has 16 residues. Germline lookup yields CDR1 LGHNA and CDR2 YNFKEQ. V shed 0 bases and J 2 bases; nucleotides not matched to a gene: 7. CDR3 bases: TGTGCCAGCAGCCAAGATTCGTCTAGCGGAGCCTACGAGCAGTACTTC. It yields the protein CASSQDSSSGAYEQYF.

The chain links TRBV3-1 (or the pseudogene TRBV3-2) to TRBJ2-7; D is perhaps TRBD1 (6 bases). Trimming shortened V by 1 base and J by 3 bases, and 10 bases separated the two germline ends. This CDR3 region has 14 residues. The germline V gene encodes CDR1 LGHDT and CDR2 YNNKEL (reference sequence). The CDR3, as DNA: TGTGCCAGCAGCCAAGGACAGGTCCTCTACGAGCAGTACTTC. Translating it yields CASSQGQVLYEQYF.

CDR3 sequence (DNA): TGTGCCAGCAGTGACTCAGCGTCGGCTAATTCACCCCTCCACTTT. This translates into CASSDSASANSPLHF. The genes are TRBV6-4 and TRBJ1-6, with D uncertain. This CDR3 contains 15 residues. Germline V gene lookup returns CDR1 MRHNA and CDR2 SNTAGT. V dropped 0 bases and J dropped 6 bases, with 9 bases sitting between them.

V usage is TRBV12-3 or TRBV12-4 and J usage is TRBJ1-5, with D possibly matching TRBD1 (6 bases). The germline V and J ends were trimmed by 4 bases and 7 bases, with 8 bases remaining between them. The CDR3 length is 12 residues. CDR3 loop: CASSSGDQPQHF. The CDR3 DNA follows: TGTGCCAGCAGTTCAGGGGACCAGCCCCAGCATTTT.

CDR3 DNA: TGTGCCAGCGGCAGACTAGCGAGCGATGAGCAGTTCTTC. Translating it yields CASGRLASDEQFF. The J gene is TRBJ2-1, the V gene TRBV14; TRBD2 matches at 8 bases. V lost 8 bases and J lost 8; bases outside the gene matches: 8. Germline assignment: CDR1 SGHDN and CDR2 FVKESK. The CDR3 loop spans 13 amino acids.

This clone was found once. This chain links TRBV5-1 with TRBJ2-1, with TRBD1 matching over 8 bases. V lost 0 bases, J lost 3 bases, and 2 bases stayed unmatched. The CDR3 runs to 15 residues. Germline assignment: CDR1 SGHRS and CDR2 YFSETQ. This CDR3 is CASSLDRGDYNEQFF. CDR3 coding DNA: TGCGCCAGCAGCTTGGACAGGGGGGACTACAATGAGCAGTTCTTC.

V gene TRBV27 combines with J gene TRBJ1-2; possible D gene TRBD1, 5 bases. V dropped 5 bases and J dropped 4 bases, with 14 bases sitting between them. The CDR3 consists of 14 residues. Germline CDR1 MNHEY, CDR2 SMNVEV (reference sequence). In DNA form, the CDR3 reads TGTGCCAGCAGTCGTCAAGGAGGGGTCTATGGCTACACCTTC. It is translated as CASSRQGGVYGYTF.

The V gene is TRBV19, the J gene TRBJ1-5, with D unclear. V was pared by 5 bases and J by 4 bases, with 12 bases between. The CDR3 totals 14 residues. Germline V gene lookup returns CDR1 LNHDA and CDR2 SQIVND (reference sequence). CDR3 DNA sequence: TGTGCCAGTAGTGCAATGGTCCTTAATCAGCCCCAGCATTTT. Its protein is CASSAMVLNQPQHF.

V usage is TRBV10-1 and J usage is TRBJ2-3; a weak D match, TRBD2 (5 bases). The V gene's germline CDR1 is WNHNN and CDR2 SYGVQD (reference sequence). CDR3 size: 14 residues. The V end was cut by 4 bases, the J end by 3 bases, with 11 bases between. CDR3 sequence (DNA): TGCGCCAGCAGTGTTGTAGCGCCTACAGATACGCAGTATTTT. Amino acids: CASSVVAPTDTQYF.

The V call is TRBV11-2, the J call TRBJ1-1; TRBD1 matches 7 bases. This CDR3 has 15 amino acids. V was pared by 2 bases and J by 4 bases, with 7 bases of the junction left unmatched. In germline, CDR1 is SGHAT, CDR2 FQNNGV. In nucleotides, the CDR3 is TGTGCCAGCAGCTTAAGACAGGGAAGGGTCACTGAAGCTTTCTTT. This sequence encodes CASSLRQGRVTEAFF. The full variable domain, rest sourced from reference TRBV11-2 and TRBJ1-1, is EAGVAQSPRYKIIEKRQSVAFWCNPISGHATLYWYQQILGQGPKLLIQFQNNGVVDDSQLPKDRFSAERLKGVDSTLKIQPAKLEDSAVYLCASSLRQGRVTEAFFGQGTRLTVV.

This sequence joins TRBV5-1 and TRBJ2-7; 8 bases agree with TRBD1. With 4 bases clipped from V and 6 bases from J, the junction kept 12 bases outside the gene matches. Germline V gene data show CDR1 as SGHRS and CDR2 as YFSETQ. The CDR3 is made up of 15 amino acids. The CDR3 is CASSRLPDRASEQYF. CDR3 coding DNA: TGCGCCAGCAGCCGTCTTCCGGACAGGGCTTCCGAGCAGTACTTC. Filled out from reference TRBV5-1 and TRBJ2-7, the complete variable domain reads KAGVTQTPRYLIKTRGQQVTLSCSPISGHRSVSWYQQTPGQGLQFLFEYFSETQRNKGNFPGRFSGRQFSNSRSEMNVSTLELGDSALYLCASSRLPDRASEQYFGPGTRLTVT.

CDR3 loop: CASSLDPSTDTQYF. For the CDR3, the DNA is TGTGCCAGCAGCTTGGACCCAAGCACAGATACGCAGTATTTT. The J gene is TRBJ2-3, the V gene TRBV5-6; D unresolved. CDR3 length equals 14 residues. V was trimmed by 0 bases and J by 0 bases, leaving 5 bases between them. Germline-derived CDR1 and CDR2 are SGHDT and YYEEEE.

This clone is large (0.1 to 1%) by share. V and J are TRBV10-3 and TRBJ1-2; no firm D call. Germline CDR1 reads ENHRY; CDR2 reads SYGVKD. V shed 8 bases and J shed 7 bases, with 17 bases lying between them. The CDR3 runs 13 residues. The CDR3 coding sequence is TGTGCCATCGGGGATGGGCCAGGTTCTGGCTACACCTTC. Protein product: CAIGDGPGSGYTF.

The rearrangement links TRBV13 to TRBJ1-1, with TRBD1 matching 7 bases. The CDR3 loop spans 15 amino acids. V trimming: 4 bases; J trimming: 0 bases; junction bases outside the gene matches: 5. In germline, CDR1 is PRHDT, CDR2 FYEKMQ (reference sequence). CDR3 sequence (DNA): TGTGCCAGCAGCTGGGGGGGACAGATGAACACTGAAGCTTTCTTT. Its translation: CASSWGGQMNTEAFF.

The chain recombines TRBV6-5 with TRBJ2-7, with D perhaps matching TRBD2 (6 bases). CDR1 MNHEY and CDR2 SVGAGI come from the germline V gene. This CDR3 comprises 13 residues. V gave up 5 bases and J gave up 0 bases, with 8 bases separating them. CDR3 bases: TGTGCCAGCAGTCTAGCGTTCTCCTACGAGCAGTACTTC. Its translation is CASSLAFSYEQYF.

The chain combines TRBV10-3 with TRBJ2-3; D is possibly TRBD2 (6 bases). Germline CDR1 ENHRY, CDR2 SYGVKD. The CDR3 is made up of 15 amino acids. Trimming cost V 6 bases and J 2 bases, with 15 bases left between them. The CDR3 loop reads CAIRDLADTTDTQYF. CDR3 coding DNA: TGTGCCATCAGAGACTTAGCGGATACCACAGATACGCAGTATTTT.

The rearrangement joins TRBV5-1 to TRBJ1-1; D perhaps matches TRBD1 (5 bases). This CDR3 spans 14 amino acids. V was trimmed by 5 bases and J by 6 bases, leaving 17 bases between them. Germline V gene lookup returns CDR1 SGHRS and CDR2 YFSETQ. For the CDR3, the DNA is TGCGCCAGCAGGTCCGGAGGGGACGGGGCTGAAGCTTTCTTT. Translation gives CASRSGGDGAEAFF.

The gene calls are TRBV10-3 and TRBJ1-3; no definite D call. Per the germline V gene, CDR1 is ENHRY and CDR2 is SYGVKD. The CDR3 totals 15 residues. The V end lost 3 bases, the J end lost 3 bases, and 12 bases lay between the germline ends. CDR3 amino acids: CAISDPGENGNTIYF. In DNA form, the CDR3 reads TGTGCCATCAGTGACCCCGGGGAAAATGGAAACACCATATATTTT.

The rearrangement joins TRBV5-6 to TRBJ2-7; weak D call: TRBD1 (7 bases). From germline, CDR1 is SGHDT and CDR2 YYEEEE. V lost 2 bases to trimming and J lost 4 bases, with 16 bases between them. This CDR3 is built from 15 residues. In DNA form, the CDR3 reads TGTGCCAGCAGCTTCGGAGGGACAGCTGTTTACGAGCAGTACTTC. Translation: CASSFGGTAVYEQYF.

The chain is built from TRBV10-1 and TRBJ2-7, with 8 nucleotides matching TRBD2. Trimming cost V 5 bases and J 0 bases; bases outside gene matches: 3. CDR3 length: 14 amino acids. Germline-derived CDR1 and CDR2 are WNHNN and SYGVQD (reference sequence). CDR3 DNA sequence: TGCGCCAGCAGTTCGAGCGGGAGCTCCTACGAGCAGTACTTC. Protein sequence: CASSSSGSSYEQYF.

The chain links TRBV7-2 to TRBJ1-2; unclear D gene. Germline V gene sequence: CDR1 SGHTA, CDR2 FQGNSA. The V and J ends lost 1 base and 1 base respectively, with 4 bases between them. The CDR3 is 13 amino acids. The CDR3 region is CASSLDGNYGYTF. CDR3 sequence (DNA): TGTGCCAGCAGCTTAGACGGTAACTATGGCTACACCTTC.

Only one count was recorded for this clone. The J gene is TRBJ2-5, the V gene TRBV7-8; the match to TRBD1 covers 7 bases. The V and J ends lost 4 bases and 5 bases, in that order; junction bases with no gene match: 4. The germline V gene has CDR1 SGHVS and CDR2 FQNEAQ. The CDR3 contains 13 residues. The CDR3 protein is CASSSDREETQYF. The CDR3 DNA follows: TGTGCCAGCAGCTCAGACAGGGAGGAGACCCAGTACTTC.

This clone was observed a single time. This rearrangement joins TRBV27 to TRBJ2-7; 8 bases align to TRBD1. The CDR3 totals 17 residues. The junction had 13 bases not matched to a gene; V was cut back by 6 bases and J by 0 bases. CDR1 and CDR2 (germline): MNHEY, SMNVEV (reference sequence). CDR3 nucleotide sequence: TGTGCCAGCAGCCTTATCGCGAGGACAGGGAGCTCCTACGAGCAGTACTTC. Amino acid sequence: CASSLIARTGSSYEQYF.

The rearrangement joins TRBV2 to TRBJ1-1, with D possibly being TRBD1 (6 bases). Germline CDR1 and CDR2: SNHLY and FYNNEI. The ends were cut back, 5 bases at V and 1 base at J, with 8 bases in the middle. The CDR3 is 13 amino acids. The CDR3 coding sequence is TGTGCCAGCAGTCCACAGGGGAACACTGAAGCTTTCTTT. Its protein product is CASSPQGNTEAFF.

The chain employs TRBV24-1 and TRBJ2-2; tentative D call: TRBD2 (6 bases). V was shortened by 0 bases and J by 6 bases, with 13 bases between the two germline ends. Germline CDR1 reads KGHDR; CDR2 reads SFDVKD. CDR3 length equals 16 residues. The CDR3 protein is CATSDLQSPGAGELFF. CDR3 nucleotides: TGTGCCACCAGTGATTTGCAATCCCCGGGGGCCGGGGAGCTGTTTTTT.

In nucleotides, the CDR3 is TGTGCCAGCAGTTTACGTTCCTCTGGACAGATGAACACTGAAGCTTTCTTT. Its translation: CASSLRSSGQMNTEAFF. The rearrangement links TRBV27 to TRBJ1-1, with D perhaps TRBD1 (6 bases). Germline V gives CDR1 MNHEY, CDR2 SMNVEV (reference sequence). V was pared by 2 bases and J by 0 bases, with 16 bases between. The CDR3 has 17 amino acids.

The chain links TRBV2 to TRBJ2-7; 12 bases fit TRBD1. This CDR3 contains 15 residues. V shed 6 bases and J 7 bases; nucleotides not matched to a gene: 10. Germline assignment: CDR1 SNHLY and CDR2 FYNNEI. The CDR3 is CASSPPGQGAGEQYF. The CDR3 nucleotides are TGTGCCAGCAGCCCACCGGGACAGGGGGCGGGAGAGCAGTACTTC.

The genes are TRBV7-6 and TRBJ2-3; 9 bases map to TRBD2. V shed 5 bases and J 0 bases; nucleotides not matched to a gene: 6. The CDR3 length is 16 residues. Germline V gives CDR1 SGHVS, CDR2 FNYEAQ. In DNA, the CDR3 is TGTGCCAGCAGCCGAAAGACTAGCGGAAGCACAGATACGCAGTATTTT. Translated, it gives CASSRKTSGSTDTQYF.